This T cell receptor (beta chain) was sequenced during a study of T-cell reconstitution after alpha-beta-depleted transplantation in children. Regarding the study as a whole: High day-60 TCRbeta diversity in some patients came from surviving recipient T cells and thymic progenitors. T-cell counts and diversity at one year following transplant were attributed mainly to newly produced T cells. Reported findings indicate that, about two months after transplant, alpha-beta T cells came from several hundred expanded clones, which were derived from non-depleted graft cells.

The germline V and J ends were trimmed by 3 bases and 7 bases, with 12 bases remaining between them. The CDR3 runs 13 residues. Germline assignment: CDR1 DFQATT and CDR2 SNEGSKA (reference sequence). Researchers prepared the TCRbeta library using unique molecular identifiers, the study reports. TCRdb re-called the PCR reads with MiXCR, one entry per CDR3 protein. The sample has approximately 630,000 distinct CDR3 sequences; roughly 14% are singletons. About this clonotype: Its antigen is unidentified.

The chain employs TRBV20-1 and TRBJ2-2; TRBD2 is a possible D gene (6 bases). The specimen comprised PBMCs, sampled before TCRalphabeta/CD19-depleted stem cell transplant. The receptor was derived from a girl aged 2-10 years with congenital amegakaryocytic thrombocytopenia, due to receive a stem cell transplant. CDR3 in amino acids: CSASSGVYGELFF. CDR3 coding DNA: TGCAGTGCTAGTTCGGGGGTCTACGGGGAGCTGTTTTTT.